This T cell receptor (beta chain) derives from a study of CD8+ T cells in alopecia areata. Extracted RNA was reverse transcribed into cDNA, the sequencing template. Profiled with immunoSEQ multiplex PCR; TCRdb holds only in-frame clones, not every one. This sample has around 100,000 clones, with just under 60% found just once. CDR1 is SGHRS, CDR2 YFSETQ, per germline. Trimming cost V 3 bases and J 2 bases; bases outside gene matches: 4. This CDR3 contains 14 residues. As for treatment: oral pan-JAK inhibitor, 5-10 mg twice daily. The origin of this receptor is a human donor with alopecia areata. The source was CD8+ T cells sorted from blood, collected at approximately week 55, from a patient treated with tofacitinib. The chain joins TRBV5-1 to TRBJ2-7; 8 bases line up with TRBD1. This CDR3 reads CASSSGDRPYEQYF. Here the CDR3 DNA reads TGCGCCAGCAGCTCCGGGGACAGGCCCTACGAGCAGTACTTC.